The 20 T cell receptor beta chains below come from one sample, sequenced in a study of T cell responses to AZD1222 COVID-19 vaccine. TCRdb's copy holds only in-frame clones and misses some; the assay was immunoSEQ multiplex PCR. The repertoire consists of some 140,000 clones, with nearly 95% occurring once and the leading ten covering around 0.91%. Sequenced here: peripheral blood, sampled on day 0 of AZD1222 vaccination. The receptors here all came from an adult in good health.

The rearrangement joins TRBV7-2 to TRBJ1-3; weak D call: TRBD1 (6 bases). From germline, CDR1 is SGHTA and CDR2 FQGNSA. Trimming took off 1 base at V and 0 bases at J, with 7 bases between the two ends. The CDR3 extends over 15 amino acids. The DNA of the CDR3 is TGTGCCAGCAGCTTAGGAGGGGGCTCTGGAAACACCATATATTTT. Translating gives CASSLGGGSGNTIYF.

The rearrangement joins TRBV28 to TRBJ1-1; 9 bases match TRBD1. Germline V gives CDR1 MDHEN, CDR2 SYDVKM. The length of the CDR3 is 14 residues. V lost 8 bases to trimming and J lost 3 bases; unmatched junction nucleotides: 7. CDR3: CASPSRTGDTEAFF. The CDR3 DNA follows: TGTGCCAGCCCCTCCCGGACAGGGGACACTGAAGCTTTCTTT.

The chain couples TRBV18 to TRBJ1-5; D remains unclear. Germline V gene sequence: CDR1 KGHSH, CDR2 LQKENI. The ends were cut back, 3 bases at V and 6 bases at J, with 12 bases in the middle. The CDR3 is made up of 14 amino acids. The chain's CDR3 is CASSPGGISQPQHF. The CDR3 DNA reads as TGTGCCAGCTCACCGGGTGGGATTAGTCAGCCCCAGCATTTT.

The chain links TRBV5-4 to TRBJ2-5, with D unclear. V was cut by 1 base and J by 2 bases, with 9 bases left in between. The germline V gene has CDR1 SGHNT and CDR2 YYREEE (reference sequence). CDR3 length: 14 residues. As DNA, the CDR3 is TGTGCCAGCAGCTTGCTAGGGTGGCAAGAGACCCAGTACTTC. This codes for CASSLLGWQETQYF.

This clone was found once. The rearrangement links TRBV28 to TRBJ2-2; D uncertain. Trimming left V 5 bases short and J 5 bases short, with 18 bases between. Germline V gene lookup returns CDR1 MDHEN and CDR2 SYDVKM. The CDR3 runs to 16 residues. CDR3 loop: CASSARAALLTGELFF. The CDR3 nucleotides read TGTGCCAGCAGTGCGCGTGCGGCGCTATTAACCGGGGAGCTGTTTTTT.

The chain couples TRBV5-4 to TRBJ2-2, with D possibly matching TRBD1 (6 bases). The CDR3 covers 15 residues. V lost 0 bases and J lost 4, with 10 bases in between. The V gene's germline CDR1 is SGHNT and CDR2 YYREEE (reference sequence). This CDR3 is CASSLALRGTGELFF. CDR3 coding DNA: TGTGCCAGCAGCTTGGCCCTCAGGGGCACCGGGGAGCTGTTTTTT.

The chain links TRBV20-1 to TRBJ1-1, with D tentatively TRBD1 (6 bases). The CDR3 length is 15 residues. V dropped 3 bases and J dropped 1 base, with 15 bases sitting between them. Germline-derived CDR1 and CDR2 are DFQATT and SNEGSKA (reference sequence). The DNA for the CDR3 is TGCAGTGCTAGTTCCGCCTCGACAGGGAACACTGAAGCTTTCTTT. As protein: CSASSASTGNTEAFF.

The chain couples TRBV29-1 to TRBJ2-5; 8 nucleotides line up with TRBD1. Germline loops: CDR1 SQVTM, CDR2 ANQGSEA. There are 15 residues in the CDR3. J gave up 5 bases and V 3 bases, and 11 bases lay outside the gene matches. Here the CDR3 DNA reads TGCAGCGTTGACGGCAGGGGGCGAGCAAGGGAGACCCAGTACTTC. It is translated as CSVDGRGRARETQYF.

V usage is TRBV30 and J usage is TRBJ1-1; D possibly corresponds to TRBD1 (5 bases). Trimming pared 8 bases from V and 1 base from J, leaving 17 bases between. The CDR3 runs 14 residues. CDR1 is GTSNPN, CDR2 SVGIG, per germline (reference sequence). As DNA, the CDR3 is TGTGCCCAACAGTGGGGGATGGAGAACACTGAAGCTTTCTTT. Amino acid sequence: CAQQWGMENTEAFF. The full variable domain, in which reference TRBV30 and TRBJ1-1 provide the parts outside the CDR3, is SQTIHQWPATLVQPVGSPLSLECTVEGTSNPNLYWYRQAAGRGLQLLFYSVGIGQISSEVPQNLSASRPQDRQFILSSKKLLLSDSGFYLCAQQWGMENTEAFFGQGTRLTVV.

V is TRBV28 and J is TRBJ2-3; TRBD1 is a possible D gene (5 bases). CDR1 is MDHEN, CDR2 SYDVKM, per germline. CDR3 length equals 16 residues. Trimming pared 4 bases from V and 3 bases from J, leaving 17 bases between. CDR3 coding DNA: TGTGCCAGCAGTTCCGGAACCCTAGGGGCGACAGATACGCAGTATTTT. Translation gives CASSSGTLGATDTQYF.

This clone was seen just once. The chain couples TRBV10-3 to TRBJ1-1; possibly TRBD1 for D (6 bases). From germline, CDR1 is ENHRY and CDR2 SYGVKD. The V gene lost 3 bases and the J gene lost 1 base, with 15 bases spanning the gap. The CDR3 spans 16 residues. As DNA, the CDR3 is TGTGCCATCAGTGACCCGCAACAGGGTGGGAACACTGAAGCTTTCTTT. This translates into CAISDPQQGGNTEAFF.

This chain connects TRBV5-1 to TRBJ1-1; tentative D call: TRBD1 (6 bases). The CDR3 is 15 residues long. V was cut by 2 bases and J by 1 base, with 12 bases left in between. CDR1 is SGHRS, CDR2 YFSETQ, per germline. CDR3 residues: CASSFNRVANTEAFF. CDR3 coding DNA: TGCGCCAGCAGCTTCAACAGGGTCGCGAACACTGAAGCTTTCTTT.

This clone was picked up one time. V gene TRBV5-1 combines with J gene TRBJ2-7; D may be TRBD1 (6 bases). The CDR3 has 14 residues. Deletions cut 3 bases from V and 1 base from J, with 11 bases between. Per germline, CDR1 SGHRS and CDR2 YFSETQ. The CDR3 spells CASSWGTSSYEQYF. In DNA, the CDR3 is TGCGCCAGCAGCTGGGGGACAAGTTCCTACGAGCAGTACTTC.

The chain has TRBV7-6 and TRBJ1-2, with a weak D call TRBD1 (5 bases). Between the trimmed V and J ends, which lost 3 bases and 4 bases, there was a span of 15 bases. The germline CDR1 and CDR2 sequences are SGHVS and FNYEAQ. This CDR3 region has 15 residues. The DNA for the CDR3 is TGTGCCAGCAGCTTTGGAGGGGCCTCCTCCTATGGCTACACCTTC. Amino acid sequence: CASSFGGASSYGYTF.

J is TRBJ1-6 and V is TRBV28, with D possibly matching TRBD1 (5 bases). V lost 6 bases and J lost 10, with 19 bases in between. Germline CDR1 is MDHEN and CDR2 is SYDVKM. The CDR3 is 15 amino acids. Here the CDR3 DNA reads TGTGCCAGCAGCCATGGGGCCGAAATTGTGTCACCCCTCCACTTT. Encoded protein: CASSHGAEIVSPLHF.

The chain recombines TRBV18 with TRBJ1-1, with TRBD1 as a possible D gene (5 bases). V lost 8 bases to trimming and J lost 3 bases, with 10 bases between them. Germline assignment: CDR1 KGHSH and CDR2 LQKENI. The length of the CDR3 is 12 residues. CDR3 region: CASQKGHTEAFF. CDR3 DNA sequence: TGTGCCAGCCAAAAGGGACACACTGAAGCTTTCTTT.

This clone was recorded a few times. The CDR3 protein is CASSVRTSGGHEQFF. The CDR3 coding sequence is TGTGCCAGCAGCGTCCGGACTAGCGGGGGCCATGAGCAGTTCTTC. J is TRBJ2-1 and V is TRBV5-4, with TRBD2 matching 13 bases. Trimming took 4 bases from V and 8 from J; bases not matched to a gene: 6. Germline V gene lookup returns CDR1 SGHNT and CDR2 YYREEE (reference sequence). This CDR3 comprises 15 residues.

This sequence joins TRBV6-1 and TRBJ1-4; 7 bases agree with TRBD1. The germline V gene encodes CDR1 MNHNS and CDR2 SASEGT. The CDR3 spans 15 residues. The trim removed 2 bases at V and 8 bases at J, leaving 8 bases unmatched. The CDR3 DNA sequence: TGTGCCAGCAGTGAACTGACAGGGAGGGGCGAAAAACTGTTTTTT. Translated, it gives CASSELTGRGEKLFF.

The chain links TRBV21-1 to TRBJ1-1. TRBV21-1 has pseudogene status. This CDR3 has 11 residues. CDR3 nucleotide sequence: TGTGCCAGCAGCAATTCCCCCCTGGCTTTCTTT. This codes for CASSNSPLAFF.

This chain links TRBV11-2 with TRBJ2-7; 15 bases line up with TRBD2. V lost 4 bases, J lost 0 bases, and 7 bases stayed unmatched. Germline values: CDR1 SGHAT, CDR2 FQNNGV. The CDR3 contains 18 residues. The CDR3 DNA is TGTGCCAGCAGCTCCACCGGGACTAGCGGGGGGCGCTCCTACGAGCAGTACTTC. Translation: CASSSTGTSGGRSYEQYF.